Below, 31 T cell receptor beta chains from the same sample are listed, as sequenced in a study of identical twins. One entry per CDR3 protein results from TCRdb running MiXCR on the 5' RACE reads. The sample holds about 1.7 million distinct CDR3 sequences, about 32% seen once. Sequencing was performed on cord blood. The source of these receptors is a newborn girl in good health.

This clonotype occurred many times. This chain joins TRBV11-1 and TRBJ2-6; unclear D gene. The CDR3 consists of 15 residues. V dropped 3 bases and J dropped 0 bases, with 6 bases sitting between them. Germline loops: CDR1 SGHAT, CDR2 FQDESV (reference sequence). In DNA form, the CDR3 reads TGTGCCAGCAGCTTTGCGGACTCTGGGGCCAACGTCCTGACTTTC. As protein: CASSFADSGANVLTF.

This chain links TRBV20-1 with TRBJ2-1; D is uncertain. V lost 3 bases, J lost 4 bases, and 13 bases lay in between. From germline, CDR1 is DFQATT and CDR2 SNEGSKA (reference sequence). This CDR3 contains 14 residues. The DNA for the CDR3 is TGCAGTGCTAGTACAGCCTACTGGTACAATGAGCAGTTCTTC. Its protein is CSASTAYWYNEQFF.

The chain has TRBV10-3 and TRBJ2-5, with 13 nucleotides matching TRBD2. The end of the DNA fits TRBJ2-7 better, so the J call may be wrong. This CDR3 has 15 amino acids. The germline gives CDR1 ENHRY, CDR2 SYGVKD. The CDR3 DNA sequence: TGTGCCATCAGTGGGGGGGGACTAGCGGGGATCGAGCAGTACTTC. Translated: CAISGGGLAGIEQYF.

This clonotype was found many times. The gene calls are TRBV7-2 and TRBJ1-2; no firm D call. CDR1 and CDR2 from the germline V gene are SGHTA and FQGNSA. Trimming stripped 2 bases from V and 0 bases from J, with 10 bases between. The CDR3 consists of 15 residues. The CDR3 nucleotides are TGTGCCAGCAGCTTATCCAGTTCAGCTAACTATGGCTACACCTTC. Amino acid sequence: CASSLSSSANYGYTF.

The chain joins TRBV6-6 to TRBJ1-2; D is undetermined. This CDR3 comprises 16 residues. V lost 6 bases and J 0 bases, leaving 17 bases between the germline ends. The germline CDR1 and CDR2 sequences are MNHNY and SVGAGI (reference sequence). As DNA, the CDR3 is TGTGCCAGCAGCCCTAGTTCAGCCTTTTCTAACTATGGCTACACCTTC. It yields the protein CASSPSSAFSNYGYTF.

The chain employs TRBV3-1 and TRBJ2-5, with TRBD2 matching 7 bases. The V segment lost 6 bases and the J segment 13 bases; nucleotides outside the gene matches: 11. This CDR3 has 12 amino acids. Germline V gives CDR1 LGHDT, CDR2 YNNKEL (reference sequence). Here the CDR3 reads CASRDAGTIPYF. The CDR3 DNA reads TGTGCCAGCAGAGACGCCGGGACTATACCGTACTTC.

The chain links TRBV20-1 to TRBJ1-6, with D possibly being TRBD1 (6 bases). The CDR3 totals 13 residues. Trimming left V 4 bases short and J 9 bases short, with 13 bases between. Germline V gene lookup returns CDR1 DFQATT and CDR2 SNEGSKA (reference sequence). The CDR3 region is CSAIQGLGSPLHF. The CDR3 bases are TGCAGTGCTATACAGGGATTGGGTTCACCCCTCCACTTT.

The V and J genes are TRBV6-5 and TRBJ1-2, with no clear D. The CDR3 runs to 13 residues. V lost 0 bases to trimming and J lost 4 bases, with 6 bases between them. Germline CDR1 is MNHEY and CDR2 is SVGAGI. CDR3 sequence reads: CASSYSSIYGYTF. DNA of the CDR3: TGTGCCAGCAGTTACTCCTCGATCTATGGCTACACCTTC.

The sample holds a few counts of this clonotype. This chain links TRBV20-1 with TRBJ2-5; D ambiguous. This CDR3 region has 13 residues. CDR1 DFQATT and CDR2 SNEGSKA come from the germline V gene (reference sequence). The V end lost 2 bases, the J end lost 5 bases, and 12 bases lay between the germline ends. The CDR3, as DNA: TGCAGTGCTAGACAGGCCGGTCGGGAGACCCAGTACTTC. This encodes CSARQAGRETQYF.

Comment on this clonotype: The junction differs from germline at one of its ends, possibly a read error. The chain uses TRBV30 and TRBJ2-3; TRBD2 agrees at 8 bases. Germline values: CDR1 GTSNPN, CDR2 SVGIG (reference sequence). The CDR3 sequence is 15 residues long. CDR3 residues: CASSRGGYSTDTQYF. The CDR3 region has the DNA TGTGCCTCGAGTCGGGGGGGCTACAGCACAGATACGCAGTATTTT.

CDR3 residues: CARAGGGTDTQYF. DNA of the CDR3: TGTGCCAGAGCGGGAGGGGGCACAGATACGCAGTATTTT. V is TRBV6-5 and J is TRBJ2-3; 10 nucleotides agree with TRBD2. Germline CDR1 reads MNHEY; CDR2 reads SVGAGI. The V gene end was trimmed by 9 bases and the J gene end by 1 base; junction bases not matched to a gene: 1. The CDR3 is made up of 13 amino acids.

V is TRBV7-2 and J is TRBJ2-7, with 8 bases lining up with TRBD1. The CDR3 sequence is 14 residues long. Germline V lookup: CDR1 SGHTA, CDR2 FQGNSA. J lost 7 bases, V lost 8 bases, and 13 bases had no gene match. The CDR3 here is CASHHRGLSGEQYF. The CDR3 DNA is TGTGCCAGCCACCACAGGGGGTTATCTGGTGAGCAGTACTTC.

This clonotype was observed a handful of times. This rearrangement joins TRBV12-3 or TRBV12-4 to TRBJ1-2; 8 bases are shared with TRBD1. The CDR3 covers 13 residues. Trimming cost V 7 bases and J 4 bases; bases outside gene matches: 5. This CDR3 reads CASTSTGGYGYTF. As DNA, the CDR3 is TGTGCCAGCACCTCCACAGGGGGCTATGGCTACACCTTC.

Of note for this clonotype: Germline is not matched at one junction end, which may reflect a read error. This sequence joins TRBV6-5 and TRBJ2-3, with D tentatively TRBD1 (6 bases). The length of the CDR3 is 14 residues. The germline V gene has CDR1 MNHEY and CDR2 SVGAGI. The CDR3 region has the DNA TGTGCCAGCAGTTATTCCCCACAGGGAAATACGCACTATTTT. Its translation: CASSYSPQGNTHYF.

J is TRBJ2-7 and V is TRBV4-1; 10 nucleotides line up with TRBD2. Germline assignment: CDR1 MGHRA and CDR2 YSYEKL. With 1 base clipped from V and 2 bases from J, the junction kept 5 bases outside the gene matches. The CDR3 runs to 16 residues. This CDR3 reads CASSQGPGLATYEQYF. In DNA form, the CDR3 reads TGCGCCAGCAGCCAAGGCCCGGGACTAGCGACCTACGAGCAGTACTTC.

V is TRBV27 and J is TRBJ1-2, with 7 positions matching TRBD1. The CDR3 spans 12 residues. V lost 10 bases, J lost 4 bases, and 6 bases stayed unmatched. The germline gives CDR1 MNHEY, CDR2 SMNVEV (reference sequence). This CDR3 reads CAILDRVYGYTF. The DNA for the CDR3 is TGTGCCATCCTAGACAGGGTCTATGGCTACACCTTC.

Regarding this clonotype: A junction boundary mismatches the germline segment, possibly from a read error. V usage is TRBV4-2 and J usage is TRBJ2-3, with 7 bases aligning to TRBD2. The CDR3 loop spans 16 amino acids. Germline V CDR1 and CDR2: LGHNA, YNFKEQ. The CDR3: CAGYVSGLGRTNTQYF. The DNA of the CDR3 is TGTGCCGGATACGTTTCTGGACTAGGCCGCACAAATACGCAGTATTTT.

This clonotype was seen a few times. The chain recombines TRBV5-1 with TRBJ2-3; unclear D gene. Between the trimmed V and J ends, which lost 2 bases and 6 bases, there was a span of 13 bases. The CDR3 is 14 residues long. Per germline, CDR1 SGHRS and CDR2 YFSETQ. The CDR3 DNA follows: TGCGCCAGCAGCTTAACGGTGGGTGTGGATACGCAGTATTTT. Translating gives CASSLTVGVDTQYF. The whole variable domain, filled in from reference TRBV5-1 and TRBJ2-3, reads KAGVTQTPRYLIKTRGQQVTLSCSPISGHRSVSWYQQTPGQGLQFLFEYFSETQRNKGNFPGRFSGRQFSNSRSEMNVSTLELGDSALYLCASSLTVGVDTQYFGPGTRLTVL.

The chain links TRBV5-6 to TRBJ2-5, with a weak D call TRBD1 (5 bases). With 7 bases removed from V and 2 bases from J, the gap between germline ends came to 15 bases. The CDR3 length is 14 residues. Germline CDR1 is SGHDT and CDR2 is YYEEEE. CDR3 loop: CASRLRGRQETQYF. The CDR3 nucleotides are TGTGCCAGCCGTTTAAGGGGTCGGCAAGAGACCCAGTACTTC. Using reference TRBV5-6 and TRBJ2-5 for the parts outside the CDR3, the full variable domain is DAGVTQSPTHLIKTRGQQVTLRCSPKSGHDTVSWYQQALGQGPQFIFQYYEEEERQRGNFPDRFSGHQFPNYSSELNVNALLLGDSALYLCASRLRGRQETQYFGPGTRLLVL.

The chain links TRBV25-1 to TRBJ1-4; no clear D gene. The CDR3 contains 14 residues. Looked up from germline, CDR1 is MGHDK and CDR2 is SYGVNS. The V end lost 3 bases, the J end lost 8 bases, and 13 bases lay between the germline ends. The CDR3 DNA reads TGTGCCAGCAGTGATCGGTCAGCGGGAGAAAAACTGTTTTTT. Residues: CASSDRSAGEKLFF.

The V call is TRBV2, the J call TRBJ2-1; D uncertain. The V gene lost 4 bases and the J gene lost 3 bases, with 22 bases spanning the gap. CDR3 length: 18 amino acids. Germline values: CDR1 SNHLY, CDR2 FYNNEI. In DNA form, the CDR3 reads TGTGCCAGCAGTGGCGCAGGAAAAAGTGTGTTTGGCTACAATGAGCAGTTCTTC. Amino acid sequence: CASSGAGKSVFGYNEQFF.

A few counts support this clonotype. This chain joins TRBV5-1 and TRBJ2-1; TRBD2 matches 10 bases. Germline loops: CDR1 SGHRS, CDR2 YFSETQ. The CDR3 consists of 15 residues. Losses at the gene ends were 3 bases for V and 7 bases for J; bases not matched to a gene: 7. This CDR3 reads CASSSRPSGSNEQFF. The CDR3 bases are TGCGCCAGCAGCTCCAGGCCTAGCGGGAGTAATGAGCAGTTCTTC.

The gene calls are TRBV30 and TRBJ2-5; no definite D call. There are 11 residues in the CDR3. V dropped 0 bases and J dropped 5 bases, with 4 bases sitting between them. In germline, CDR1 is GTSNPN, CDR2 SVGIG (reference sequence). CDR3 residues: CAWSVWETQYF. Here the CDR3 DNA reads TGTGCCTGGAGTGTATGGGAGACCCAGTACTTC. Together with reference TRBV30 and TRBJ2-5, the CDR3 gives the full variable domain: SQTIHQWPATLVQPVGSPLSLECTVEGTSNPNLYWYRQAAGRGLQLLFYSVGIGQISSEVPQNLSASRPQDRQFILSSKKLLLSDSGFYLCAWSVWETQYFGPGTRLLVL.

V usage is TRBV5-1 and J usage is TRBJ2-1; 7 bases agree with TRBD2. The CDR3 has 17 residues. The V gene's germline CDR1 is SGHRS and CDR2 YFSETQ. V dropped 4 bases and J dropped 2; count of bases not matched to a gene: 12. The CDR3 sequence is CASSPGSLAVTYNEQFF. As DNA, the CDR3 is TGCGCCAGCAGCCCGGGCAGCCTAGCGGTAACCTACAATGAGCAGTTCTTC.

The chain uses TRBV20-1 and TRBJ2-7, with D perhaps TRBD2 (6 bases). Germline V lookup: CDR1 DFQATT, CDR2 SNEGSKA (reference sequence). This CDR3 is 13 amino acids long. In DNA form, the CDR3 reads TGCAGCCTCCTAGCGCCGAGCTCCTACGAGCAGTACTTC. Translated, it gives CSLLAPSSYEQYF.

This clonotype was seen a few times. The genes are TRBV7-9 and TRBJ1-2; D remains ambiguous. The V end lost 3 bases, the J end lost 6 bases, and 20 bases lay between the germline ends. CDR1 SEHNR and CDR2 FQNEAQ come from the germline V gene (reference sequence). CDR3 size: 16 residues. The CDR3 reads CASSFPTGYSGDGYTF. The CDR3, as DNA: TGTGCCAGCAGCTTCCCGACGGGTTATTCAGGCGATGGCTACACCTTC.

Only a few counts were recorded for this clonotype. The gene calls are TRBV5-1 and TRBJ1-1; 12 bases match TRBD1. Germline-derived CDR1 and CDR2 are SGHRS and YFSETQ. The CDR3 has 16 residues. J gave up 2 bases and V 4 bases, and 6 bases lay outside the gene matches. In DNA form, the CDR3 reads TGCGCCAGCAGCCCCGGGACAGGGGGCGAAAACACTGAAGCTTTCTTT. Translating gives CASSPGTGGENTEAFF.

This clonotype was found many times. CDR3 coding DNA: TGTGCCAGCAGCCCTGACGAGGCTAGCACAGATACGCAGTATTTT. Protein product: CASSPDEASTDTQYF. The genes are TRBV4-2 and TRBJ2-3; D ambiguous. The CDR3 covers 15 residues. Germline assignment: CDR1 LGHNA and CDR2 YNFKEQ. Trimming pared 4 bases from V and 0 bases from J, leaving 11 bases between.

The chain joins TRBV7-2 to TRBJ2-1; weak D call: TRBD2 (6 bases). Germline CDR1 and CDR2: SGHTA and FQGNSA. V was shortened by 1 base and J by 10 bases, with 14 bases between the two germline ends. The CDR3 has 14 amino acids. In DNA, the CDR3 is TGTGCCAGCAGCTTAGGGGGCGGGATGGGAGAGCAGTTCTTC. This encodes CASSLGGGMGEQFF.

The chain employs TRBV12-3 or TRBV12-4 and TRBJ1-1, with TRBD1 matching over 9 bases. Trimming cost V 6 bases and J 4 bases; bases outside gene matches: 3. The CDR3 totals 13 residues. Written as DNA, the CDR3 is TGTGCCAGCAGGGGGGACAGGGCCACTGAAGCTTTCTTT. This translates into CASRGDRATEAFF.

This chain links TRBV20-1 with TRBJ2-1; 9 bases align to TRBD2. Trimming cost V 1 base and J 4 bases; bases outside gene matches: 5. There are 15 residues in the CDR3. From germline, CDR1 is DFQATT and CDR2 SNEGSKA (reference sequence). CDR3 region: CSARVKRGAYNEQFF. For the CDR3, the DNA is TGCAGTGCTAGAGTTAAGCGGGGGGCGTACAATGAGCAGTTCTTC.